This T cell receptor beta chain was sequenced in a study of CD8 T cells in ankylosing spondylitis. The CDR3 runs 17 residues. Germline V lookup: CDR1 SGHRS, CDR2 YFSETQ. V was shortened by 3 bases and J by 1 base, with 18 bases between the two germline ends. Whole-study findings and limits: In synovial fluid and blood from reactive arthritis, some motif variants were previously reported. Typical of ankylosing spondylitis blood, it appeared, was a TCR beta motif of roughly eight highly homologous variants.

This clonotype was observed at least ten times. Its antigen remains unidentified. In TCRdb, the 5' RACE reads were re-called with MiXCR into one record per CDR3 protein. This table has roughly 130,000 distinct CDR3 sequences, around 7% appearing once. Sequenced: blood, either unsorted or a sorted T cell fraction (not recorded which). This clonotype was sampled from a male donor with ankylosing spondylitis or in good health (not recorded which). This chain links TRBV5-1 with TRBJ2-3; TRBD1 is a possible D gene (5 bases). The CDR3 reads CASSSLAGPPGTDTQYF. CDR3 nucleotides: TGCGCCAGCAGCTCCCTGGCAGGGCCTCCTGGCACAGATACGCAGTATTTT.